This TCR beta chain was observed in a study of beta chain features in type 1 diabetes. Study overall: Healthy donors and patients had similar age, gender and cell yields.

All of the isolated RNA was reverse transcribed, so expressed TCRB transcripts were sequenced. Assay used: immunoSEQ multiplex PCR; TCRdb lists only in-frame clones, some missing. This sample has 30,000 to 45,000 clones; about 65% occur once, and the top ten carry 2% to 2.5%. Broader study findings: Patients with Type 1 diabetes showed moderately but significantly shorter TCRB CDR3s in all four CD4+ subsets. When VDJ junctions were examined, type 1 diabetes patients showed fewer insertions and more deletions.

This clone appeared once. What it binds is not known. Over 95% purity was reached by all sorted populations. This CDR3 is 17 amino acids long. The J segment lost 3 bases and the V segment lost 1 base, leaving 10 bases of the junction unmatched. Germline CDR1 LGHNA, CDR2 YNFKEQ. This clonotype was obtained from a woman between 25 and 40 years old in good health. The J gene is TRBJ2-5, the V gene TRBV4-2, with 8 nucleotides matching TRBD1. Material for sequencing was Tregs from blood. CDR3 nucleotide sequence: TGTGCCAGCAGCCAAGGGGCGGACAGGGTATTCGAAGAGACCCAGTACTTC. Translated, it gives CASSQGADRVFEETQYF.